The present T cell receptor beta chain was sequenced within a study of cytomegalovirus exposure and HLA in healthy donors. J was trimmed by 2 bases and V by 3 bases; bases with no gene match: 8. The germline gives CDR1 LNHDA, CDR2 SQIVND (reference sequence). This CDR3 region has 16 residues. Turning to this clone: Its matching antigen is unknown.

PCR primers comprised 60 Vbeta and 13 Jbeta primers. The method was immunoSEQ multiplex PCR; TCRdb's version includes in-frame clones alone and lacks a portion of them. The profile shows about 150,000 clones, 80% of them singletons. Overall study results and limits: Three chains tied to CMV proved CMV antigen-specific in vitro. The authors later found most CMV-associated TCR beta chains appeared HLA-restricted. In an earlier analysis, productive rearrangement rates for most beta V segments clustered near 90% or 30%. HLA-A and HLA-B allele assignments for most subjects were reportedly predicted accurately using TCR beta sequences.

The genes are TRBV19 and TRBJ2-3; 7 bases fit TRBD2. The receptor comes from a woman aged 40 to 50 in good health and CMV-seronegative. Sequenced: PBMCs. This CDR3 is CASSIRGLAATDTQYF. In DNA, the CDR3 is TGTGCCAGTAGTATTCGCGGCCTAGCGGCCACAGATACGCAGTATTTT.